This T cell receptor beta chain was profiled in a study of T cell responses to AZD1222 COVID-19 vaccine. Study-wide points: Recipients of two AZD1222 doses showed rising Spike-specific TCR breadth and depth.

Repertoires were generated with immunoSEQ multiplex PCR, while TCRdb's copy carries only in-frame clones and drops some. The sample has about 66,000 clones, about four fifths seen once; the top ten hold roughly 21%. As regards this clone: Its antigen is unidentified.

This clonotype was sampled from an adult in good health. This sample comprised peripheral blood, obtained on day 0 of MenACWY control vaccination.

The CDR3 region is CASSGGGQVTSYTF. The CDR3 DNA reads TGTGCCAGCAGCGGGGGGGGACAGGTAACGAGCTACACCTTC. The V and J genes are TRBV5-4 and TRBJ1-2; 8 nucleotides match TRBD1. This CDR3 region has 14 residues. Germline V gene data show CDR1 as SGHNT and CDR2 as YYREEE (reference sequence). Losses at the gene ends were 4 bases for V and 9 bases for J; bases not matched to a gene: 11.